This entry lists 12 T cell receptor beta chains sequenced from one sample in a study of blood T cell repertoires in COVID-19. The data were produced by immunoSEQ multiplex PCR, yet TCRdb's version contains in-frame clones alone and is incomplete. The sample contains about 150,000 clones, 91% of which appear only once. The sequencing sample was made of peripheral blood. The receptors come from a man aged 50-60 years with acute or convalescent COVID-19.

This rearrangement joins TRBV7-2 to TRBJ2-7; 7 nucleotides align to TRBD1. This CDR3 comprises 15 residues. The germline gives CDR1 SGHTA, CDR2 FQGNSA. V dropped 2 bases and J dropped 6; count of bases not matched to a gene: 10. CDR3 coding DNA: TGTGCCAGCAGCTTATCCAGGGGGAGCCTGGCCGAGCAGTACGTC. It encodes CASSLSRGSLAEQYV.

V gene TRBV6-7 combines with J gene TRBJ1-6; 8 nucleotides line up with TRBD1. TRBV6-7 is flagged as an ORF with uncertain function. The CDR3 consists of 15 residues. The V and J ends lost 4 bases and 5 bases, in that order; junction bases with no gene match: 4. The CDR3 coding sequence is TGTGCCAGCAGTTCAGGACAGGGAAATAATTCACCCCTCCACTTT. This codes for CASSSGQGNNSPLHF.

The chain employs TRBV5-1 and TRBJ1-1; 7 bases agree with TRBD1. This CDR3 has 15 amino acids. The V gene end was trimmed by 0 bases and the J gene end by 1 base; junction bases not matched to a gene: 3. Per the germline V gene, CDR1 is SGHRS and CDR2 is YFSETQ. As DNA, the CDR3 is TGCGCCAGCAGCTTGGCGGGGACAGCGAACACTGAAGCTTTCTTT. As protein: CASSLAGTANTEAFF.

This clone was observed once. The rearrangement uses TRBV19 and TRBJ2-4; 9 positions agree with TRBD2. The CDR3 is made up of 17 amino acids. J gave up 0 bases and V 4 bases, and 7 bases lay outside the gene matches. Germline V gene data show CDR1 as LNHDA and CDR2 as SQIVND (reference sequence). The CDR3 region is CASSTRLAEIAKNIQYF. The CDR3 DNA reads TGTGCCAGTAGTACGCGACTAGCGGAAATAGCCAAAAACATTCAGTACTTC.

The chain uses TRBV4-2 and TRBJ2-5; D possibly corresponds to TRBD1 (6 bases). Germline V gene lookup returns CDR1 LGHNA and CDR2 YNFKEQ. The CDR3 has 13 residues. V lost 5 bases, J lost 1 base, and 8 bases lay in between. The CDR3 DNA reads TGTGCCAGCAGCGGGGGCCTCCAAGAGACCCAGTACTTC. This translates into CASSGGLQETQYF.

CDR3 DNA sequence: TGTGCCAGCAGTGCCGAGGGAATGTCCAATAATTCACCCCTCCACTTT. Its protein product is CASSAEGMSNNSPLHF. The chain joins TRBV2 to TRBJ1-6; D ambiguous. The CDR3 loop spans 16 amino acids. Germline V CDR1 and CDR2: SNHLY, FYNNEI. Trimming left V 4 bases short and J 5 bases short, with 15 bases between.

The V gene is TRBV20-1, the J gene TRBJ2-3; 11 bases fit TRBD2. Germline V CDR1 and CDR2: DFQATT, SNEGSKA (reference sequence). The CDR3 runs 16 residues. Unmatched junction bases numbered 5, after V lost 3 bases and J lost 0 bases. The DNA for the CDR3 is TGCAGTGCTAGTACCACTAGCGGGGGTAGCACAGATACGCAGTATTTT. Amino acids: CSASTTSGGSTDTQYF.

Comment on this clone: This sample also contains other DNA sequences that code for the same CDR3. This chain connects TRBV6-5 to TRBJ1-4; D is ambiguous. The V gene's germline CDR1 is MNHEY and CDR2 SVGAGI. The CDR3 is 14 amino acids. The V end was cut by 2 bases, the J end by 2 bases, with 6 bases between. In DNA form, the CDR3 reads TGTGCCAGCAGTTACGCCGGGACTAATGAAAAACTGTTTTTT. It translates to CASSYAGTNEKLFF.

The rearrangement joins TRBV9 to TRBJ2-5, with D maybe TRBD2 (5 bases). Germline V gives CDR1 SGDLS, CDR2 YYNGEE. V was shortened by 0 bases and J by 5 bases, with 11 bases between the two germline ends. The CDR3 contains 14 residues. The chain's CDR3 is CASSVGAGGETQYF. DNA for the CDR3: TGTGCCAGCAGCGTAGGGGCGGGTGGGGAGACCCAGTACTTC.

This clone has only a few counts. The genes are TRBV2 and TRBJ2-1; 14 nucleotides line up with TRBD2. This CDR3 region has 20 residues. The germline gives CDR1 SNHLY, CDR2 FYNNEI. The V gene end was trimmed by 2 bases and the J gene end by 7 bases; junction bases not matched to a gene: 16. CDR3 residues: CASSEFGGTSGSYVFNEQFF. CDR3 in DNA: TGTGCCAGCAGTGAATTTGGTGGGACTAGCGGGAGTTACGTGTTTAATGAGCAGTTCTTC.

This clone has only one observation. The rearrangement links TRBV6-6 to TRBJ2-5, with D perhaps matching TRBD2 (6 bases). Germline-derived CDR1 and CDR2 are MNHNY and SVGAGI (reference sequence). The CDR3 runs to 15 residues. V was pared by 7 bases and J by 5 bases, with 20 bases between. The CDR3 DNA reads TGTGCCAGCAATACCTTAGCGGCCATTGGGGAGACCCAGTACTTC. Protein product: CASNTLAAIGETQYF.

The V call is TRBV29-1, the J call TRBJ1-1; no reliable D call. This CDR3 region has 13 residues. Germline loops: CDR1 SQVTM, CDR2 ANQGSEA. V was pared by 4 bases and J by 0 bases, with 9 bases between. The CDR3 DNA reads TGCAGCGTTGCGTCCGCGATGAACACTGAAGCTTTCTTT. The encoded protein is CSVASAMNTEAFF.